This T cell receptor (beta chain) was recorded in a study of T cell changes during pregnancy in multiple sclerosis. The CDR3 is made up of 15 amino acids. The germline V gene has CDR1 LGHNA and CDR2 YSLEER. V was clipped by 0 bases and J by 6 bases, with 15 bases between them. The protocol was immunoSEQ multiplex PCR, while the TCRdb copy is restricted to in-frame clones and leaves out a portion. The table has about 62,000 clones, 80% to 90% seen once. The sequence was collected from a female donor with multiple sclerosis, enrolled in a pregnancy study. The chain links TRBV4-3 to TRBJ2-7; a possible D gene is TRBD2 (5 bases). Specimen: peripheral blood, collected in the first trimester of pregnancy. CDR3 sequence: CASSQDGETYREQYF. The CDR3 bases are TGCGCCAGCAGCCAAGATGGGGAGACCTACCGCGAGCAGTACTTC.